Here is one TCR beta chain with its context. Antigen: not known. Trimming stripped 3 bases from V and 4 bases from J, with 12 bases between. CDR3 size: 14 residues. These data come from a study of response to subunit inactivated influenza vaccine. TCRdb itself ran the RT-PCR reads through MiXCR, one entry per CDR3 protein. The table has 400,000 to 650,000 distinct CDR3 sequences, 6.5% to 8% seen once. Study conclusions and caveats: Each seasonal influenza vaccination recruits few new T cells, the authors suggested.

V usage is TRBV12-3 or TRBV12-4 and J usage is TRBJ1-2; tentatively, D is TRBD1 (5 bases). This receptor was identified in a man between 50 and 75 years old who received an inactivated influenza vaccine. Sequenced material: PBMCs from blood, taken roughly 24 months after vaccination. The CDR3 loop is CASSLGRISYGYTF. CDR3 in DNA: TGTGCCAGCAGTTTGGGGCGCATTAGCTATGGCTACACCTTC.